Below, 12 T cell receptor beta chains from the same sample are listed, as sequenced in a study of identical twins. TCRdb ran MiXCR on the 5' RACE reads and lists one entry per CDR3 protein. The sample has some 590,000 distinct CDR3 sequences; around 9.6% are singletons. These data were also reused for a study on yellow fever vaccine responses in identical twins.

The sample consisted of PBMCs. These TCRs come from a woman aged 18-29 years in good health.

This clonotype has only a few counts. V is TRBV7-2 and J is TRBJ2-1, with TRBD2 matching over 12 bases. From germline, CDR1 is SGHTA and CDR2 FQGNSA. The CDR3 extends over 17 amino acids. J was trimmed by 5 bases and V by 5 bases; bases with no gene match: 10. As DNA, the CDR3 is TGTGCCAGCAGCCTTAAACGTACTAGCGGGAGGAACAATGAGCAGTTCTTC. It specifies CASSLKRTSGRNNEQFF.

This clonotype was detected a few times. This rearrangement joins TRBV10-3 to TRBJ2-7; D uncertain. Germline lookup yields CDR1 ENHRY and CDR2 SYGVKD. This CDR3 comprises 13 residues. Trimming took 2 bases from V and 2 from J, leaving 7 bases between them. CDR3 sequence (DNA): TGTGCCATCAGTGAGACAGAAGCCTACGAGCAGTACTTC. Amino acid sequence: CAISETEAYEQYF.

This clonotype was detected ten times or more. The chain joins TRBV5-4 to TRBJ2-3; D is uncertain. The CDR3 extends over 16 amino acids. V lost 2 bases and J lost 0, with 13 bases in between. Per the germline V gene, CDR1 is SGHNT and CDR2 is YYREEE (reference sequence). This CDR3 reads CASSLLARASTDTQYF. Here the CDR3 DNA reads TGTGCCAGCAGCTTACTTGCAAGGGCTAGCACAGATACGCAGTATTTT.

The V gene is TRBV3-1, the J gene TRBJ1-1, with TRBD1 matching over 7 bases. Germline CDR1 reads LGHDT; CDR2 reads YNNKEL (reference sequence). CDR3 length: 14 residues. Unmatched junction bases numbered 10, after V lost 4 bases and J lost 8 bases. CDR3 DNA sequence: TGTGCCAGCAGCCCCCTTATGGCCAGGGGGGAAGCTTTCTTT. This gives the protein CASSPLMARGEAFF. Together with reference TRBV3-1 and TRBJ1-1, the CDR3 gives the full variable domain: DTAVSQTPKYLVTQMGNDKSIKCEQNLGHDTMYWYKQDSKKFLKIMFSYNNKELIINETVPNRFSPKSPDKAHLNLHINSLELGDSAVYFCASSPLMARGEAFFGQGTRLTVV.

This chain uses TRBV7-2 with TRBJ2-1, with TRBD2 identical over 7 bases. Germline CDR1 SGHTA, CDR2 FQGNSA. Trimming at V came to 2 bases and at J to 10 bases, leaving 5 bases not matched to a gene. This CDR3 is built from 13 residues. The CDR3 DNA follows: TGTGCCAGCAGCTTAACCCCAGCGGGGGAGCAGTTCTTC. Encoded protein: CASSLTPAGEQFF.

The rearrangement joins TRBV5-1 to TRBJ1-1, with D maybe TRBD1 (6 bases). Trimming stripped 4 bases from V and 2 bases from J, with 21 bases between. CDR1 and CDR2 (germline): SGHRS, YFSETQ. The CDR3 has 17 residues. As DNA, the CDR3 is TGCGCCAGCAGCCTGAGTTGGGGCAGGGGAGCTAACACTGAAGCTTTCTTT. This sequence encodes CASSLSWGRGANTEAFF. Together with reference TRBV5-1 and TRBJ1-1, the CDR3 gives the full variable domain: KAGVTQTPRYLIKTRGQQVTLSCSPISGHRSVSWYQQTPGQGLQFLFEYFSETQRNKGNFPGRFSGRQFSNSRSEMNVSTLELGDSALYLCASSLSWGRGANTEAFFGQGTRLTVV.

This clonotype was seen ten or more times. The chain carries TRBV12-3 or TRBV12-4 and TRBJ2-3, with TRBD2 identical over 7 bases. This CDR3 region has 15 residues. Trimming took 3 bases from V and 3 from J; bases not matched to a gene: 6. CDR3 residues: CASSLEASGTDTQYF. Here the CDR3 DNA reads TGTGCCAGCAGTTTGGAGGCTAGCGGAACAGATACGCAGTATTTT.

There are a few counts of this clonotype. The rearrangement links TRBV20-1 to TRBJ2-2, with 9 bases that match TRBD2. Unmatched junction bases numbered 1, after V lost 2 bases and J lost 3 bases. Per germline, CDR1 DFQATT and CDR2 SNEGSKA (reference sequence). CDR3 length: 14 amino acids. The CDR3 is CSARLAGYTGELFF. In DNA form, the CDR3 reads TGCAGTGCTAGACTAGCGGGATACACCGGGGAGCTGTTTTTT.

At least ten counts were recorded for this clonotype. The rearrangement joins TRBV12-3 or TRBV12-4 to TRBJ2-2; a weak D match, TRBD1 (6 bases). The CDR3 spans 15 residues. Between the trimmed V and J ends, which lost 7 bases and 7 bases, there was a span of 19 bases. In DNA form, the CDR3 reads TGTGCCAGCAACAACCTCCGGGACAAGGGCGGGGAGCTGTTTTTT. Encoded protein: CASNNLRDKGGELFF.

This chain connects TRBV11-2 to TRBJ2-7, with 7 bases aligning to TRBD1. The CDR3 totals 15 residues. Germline V CDR1 and CDR2: SGHAT, FQNNGV. With 1 base clipped from V and 7 bases from J, the junction kept 10 bases outside the gene matches. The CDR3, as DNA: TGTGCCAGCAGCTTAGCGGCAGGGGGTTTGGAAGAGCAGTACTTC. It codes for CASSLAAGGLEEQYF. Supplemented by reference TRBV11-2 and TRBJ2-7, the full variable domain reads EAGVAQSPRYKIIEKRQSVAFWCNPISGHATLYWYQQILGQGPKLLIQFQNNGVVDDSQLPKDRFSAERLKGVDSTLKIQPAKLEDSAVYLCASSLAAGGLEEQYFGPGTRLTVT.

This clonotype was recorded at least ten times. This chain joins TRBV20-1 and TRBJ1-5, with 7 nucleotides matching TRBD1. Trimming at V came to 7 bases and at J to 5 bases, leaving 8 bases not matched to a gene. CDR3 length: 13 residues. Germline lookup yields CDR1 DFQATT and CDR2 SNEGSKA (reference sequence). CDR3 nucleotide sequence: TGCAGTGGCCAAGCAGGGGGGGATCAGCCCCAGCATTTT. This codes for CSGQAGGDQPQHF.

This clonotype was seen a handful of times. The genes are TRBV5-1 and TRBJ2-7; TRBD2 matches at 7 bases. Germline loops: CDR1 SGHRS, CDR2 YFSETQ. This CDR3 contains 17 residues. V gave up 0 bases and J gave up 4 bases; unmatched junction bases: 13. This CDR3 is CASSLDLGVAGTYEQYF. DNA of the CDR3: TGCGCCAGCAGCTTGGACCTGGGGGTAGCGGGCACATACGAGCAGTACTTC.